The rows below give T cell receptor beta chains drawn from one sample of a study of blood T cells in healthy people across ages. TCRdb recomputed calls from the 5' RACE reads with MiXCR, one row per CDR3 protein. This table holds roughly 2 million distinct CDR3 sequences, less than 50% found once. Sequencing was done on a sample of blood. These TCRs come from a woman aged 40 to 55 in good health. Both conserved end residues are part of each CDR3. A D gene is named only where the DNA matches it firmly. Size tells how often a clone was seen (once, few, many) or the class of an expanded clone, and some rows leave it out.

clone_size | j_call | cdr3_length | d_call | v_call | cdr3_aa | cdr3_nt
. | TRBJ2-7 | 16 | TRBD2 | TRBV4-1 | CASSPRGLAGAYEQYF | TGCGCCAGCAGCCCCCGAGGACTAGCGGGGGCCTACGAGCAGTACTTC
. | TRBJ2-1 | 16 | . | TRBV7-2 | CASSPGIGRSYNEQFF | TGTGCCAGCAGCCCCGGTATAGGGAGGTCCTACAATGAGCAGTTCTTC
. | TRBJ2-7 | 14 | TRBD1 | TRBV29-1 | CSVVTGQGGYEQYF | TGCAGCGTTGTTACCGGACAGGGTGGGTACGAGCAGTACTTC
few | TRBJ2-7 | 12 | . | TRBV29-1 | CSVDGAGYEQYF | TGCAGCGTTGATGGCGCCGGCTACGAGCAGTACTTC
once | TRBJ2-5 | 11 | . | TRBV20-1 | CSTRGGETQYF | TGCAGTACTAGAGGGGGAGAGACCCAGTACTTC
. | TRBJ2-5 | 19 | TRBD2 | TRBV7-2 | CASSPSRGSGKLYQETQYF | TGTGCCAGCAGCCCCTCAAGGGGTAGCGGGAAACTGTACCAAGAGACCCAGTACTTC
. | TRBJ2-7 | 11 | . | TRBV14 | CASSKGIEQYF | TGTGCCAGCAGCAAAGGTATTGAGCAGTACTTC
. | TRBJ2-5 | 12 | . | TRBV20-1 | CSARDILKGQYF | TGCAGTGCTAGAGATATCCTGAAAGGGCAGTACTTC
. | TRBJ2-7 | 13 | . | TRBV28 | CASRDPADYEQYF | TGTGCCAGCAGGGACCCGGCAGACTACGAGCAGTACTTC
. | TRBJ1-4 | 15 | TRBD1 | TRBV4-3 | CASSQEKGAGEKLFF | TGCGCCAGCAGCCAAGAGAAGGGGGCTGGTGAAAAACTGTTTTTT
. | TRBJ1-5 | 14 | TRBD1 | TRBV29-1 | CSVSGQGKNQPQHF | TGCAGCGTTTCGGGACAGGGTAAAAATCAGCCCCAGCATTTT
once | TRBJ2-1 | 16 | TRBD1 | TRBV6-2/TRBV6-3 | CASSPDREAPYNEQFF | TGTGCCAGCAGCCCGGACAGGGAAGCCCCCTACAATGAGCAGTTCTTC
few | TRBJ1-2 | 18 | TRBD1 | TRBV25-1 | CASRYHRDRERSNYGYTF | TGTGCCAGCAGATACCACCGGGACAGGGAAAGAAGTAACTATGGCTACACCTTC
. | TRBJ2-7 | 14 | . | TRBV7-2 | CASSLDTYSYEQYF | TGTGCCAGCAGCCTAGACACGTACTCCTACGAGCAGTACTTC
few | TRBJ2-7 | 15 | . | TRBV7-2 | CASSLDAGSSYEQYF | TGTGCCAGCAGCTTAGATGCGGGGAGCTCCTACGAGCAGTACTTC
. | TRBJ2-1 | 14 | . | TRBV12-3/TRBV12-4 | CASSVQDSYNEQFF | TGTGCCAGCAGTGTTCAAGACAGCTACAATGAGCAGTTCTTC
. | TRBJ2-3 | 17 | . | TRBV7-2 | CASSLGGLVLVTDTQYF | TGTGCCAGCAGCTTAGGGGGCCTGGTCCTTGTCACAGATACGCAGTATTTT
few | TRBJ2-3 | 18 | . | TRBV21-1 | CASSNSRYRDTGTDTQYF | TGTGCCAGCAGCAATTCGAGATACCGGGACACAGGGACAGATACGCAGTATTTT
. | TRBJ1-3 | 14 | . | TRBV29-1 | CSVGGESSGNTIYF | TGCAGCGTTGGAGGGGAGAGCTCTGGAAACACCATATATTTT
few | TRBJ2-1 | 14 | . | TRBV5-1 | CASSSLPGDYEQFF | TGCGCCAGCAGCTCCCTCCCTGGGGACTATGAGCAGTTCTTC
few | TRBJ2-1 | 12 | TRBD2 | TRBV29-1 | CSVEMRGVEQFF | TGCAGCGTTGAAATGCGGGGGGTTGAGCAGTTCTTC
. | TRBJ2-5 | 15 | TRBD2 | TRBV24-1 | CATQLSGASPNEQYF | TGTGCCACCCAACTTAGCGGGGCGTCACCCAATGAGCAGTACTTC